This TCR beta chain was captured by sequencing in a study of T cell responses to AZD1222 COVID-19 vaccine. Assay used: immunoSEQ multiplex PCR; TCRdb lists only in-frame clones, some missing. The data show some 200,000 clones, approximately 91% seen once. This CDR3 region has 12 residues. Looked up from germline, CDR1 is MNHEY and CDR2 is SMNVEV (reference sequence). With 3 bases removed from V and 4 bases from J, the gap between germline ends came to 5 bases. The sequence was collected from an adult in good health. Source: peripheral blood, taken on day 0 of AZD1222 vaccination. The V and J genes are TRBV27 and TRBJ2-3, with D unclear. The CDR3 nucleotides are TGTGCCAGCAGTTTCTCTCCAGATACGCAGTATTTT. Translation: CASSFSPDTQYF.